This T cell receptor (beta chain) comes out of a study of cytomegalovirus exposure and HLA in healthy donors. Use of 60 Vbeta and 13 Jbeta primers characterized the PCR. The method was immunoSEQ multiplex PCR; TCRdb's version includes in-frame clones alone and lacks a portion of them. The data show nearly 200,000 clones, roughly four fifths seen once. V shed 10 bases and J shed 6 bases, with 19 bases lying between them. CDR3 length equals 14 residues. From germline, CDR1 is MGHDK and CDR2 SYGVNS. The V call is TRBV25-1, the J call TRBJ1-5, with D unresolved. This clonotype was obtained from a boy aged 2 to 10 in good health and CMV-seronegative. Sequences were obtained from PBMCs. This CDR3 is CATSGSGRGQPQHF. CDR3 coding DNA: TGTGCCACCTCGGGTTCGGGTCGGGGTCAGCCCCAGCATTTT.